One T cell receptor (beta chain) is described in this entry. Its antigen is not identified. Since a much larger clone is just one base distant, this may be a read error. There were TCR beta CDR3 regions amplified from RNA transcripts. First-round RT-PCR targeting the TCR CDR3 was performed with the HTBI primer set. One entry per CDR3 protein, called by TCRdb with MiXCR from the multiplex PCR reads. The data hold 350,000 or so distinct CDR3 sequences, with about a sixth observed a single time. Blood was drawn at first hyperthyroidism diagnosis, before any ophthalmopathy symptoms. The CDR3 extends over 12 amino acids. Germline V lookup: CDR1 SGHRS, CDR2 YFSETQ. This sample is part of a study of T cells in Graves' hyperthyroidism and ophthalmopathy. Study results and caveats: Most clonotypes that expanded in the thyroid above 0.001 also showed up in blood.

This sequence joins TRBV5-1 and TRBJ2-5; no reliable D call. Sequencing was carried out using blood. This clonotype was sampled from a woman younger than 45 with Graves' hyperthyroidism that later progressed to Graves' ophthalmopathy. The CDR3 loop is CASSLPGETKYF. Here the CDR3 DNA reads TGCGCCAGCAGCTTGCCAGGAGAGACCAAGTACTTC.